These T cell receptor beta chains were read from a single sample in a study of shared clonotypes between healthy human individuals. Using immunoSEQ multiplex PCR, the repertoire was profiled, and TCRdb retains in-frame clones only, with some absent. Of over 750,000 clones in the sample, about 96% were seen once. Source material: naive CD8+ T cells sorted from blood. These receptors were obtained from a man aged 25-45 years in good health. Both conserved end residues are part of each CDR3. D genes are given only for firm matches. Size tells how often a clone was seen (once, few, many) or the class of an expanded clone, and some rows leave it out.

size	V	J	D	CDR3	DNA
-	TRBV18	TRBJ2-1	-	CASSPLNEQFF	TGTGCCAGCTCACCCCTGAATGAGCAGTTCTTC
-	TRBV30	TRBJ2-7	TRBD1	CAWEWGQGLYEQYF	TGTGCCTGGGAATGGGGACAGGGTCTCTACGAGCAGTACTTC
-	TRBV7-9	TRBJ2-1	-	CASSQTAGEQFF	TGTGCCAGCAGCCAGACCGCGGGAGAGCAGTTCTTC
-	TRBV29-1	TRBJ2-1	TRBD2	CSVEASGSRGDEQFF	TGCAGCGTTGAAGCCAGCGGGAGCCGCGGGGATGAGCAGTTCTTC
once	TRBV7-9	TRBJ2-3	TRBD2	CASSEAPSGRAPDTQYF	TGTGCCAGCAGCGAAGCCCCTAGCGGGAGGGCCCCAGATACGCAGTATTTT
-	TRBV4-1	TRBJ2-3	TRBD2	CASSPTGLAGSDTQYF	TGCGCCAGCAGCCCCACGGGACTAGCGGGATCAGATACGCAGTATTTT
-	TRBV10-3	TRBJ1-4	-	CAISPTQGSTNEKLFF	TGTGCCATCAGTCCTACTCAGGGGTCAACTAATGAAAAACTGTTTTTT
-	TRBV7-9	TRBJ2-1	TRBD1	CASSHRGNEQFF	TGTGCCAGCAGCCACAGGGGGAATGAGCAGTTCTTC
few	TRBV4-1	TRBJ1-3	-	CASSQDRGRGNTIYF	TGCGCCAGCAGCCAAGATAGGGGAAGGGGAAACACCATATATTTT
-	TRBV30	TRBJ2-5	-	CAWRTVQETQYF	TGTGCCTGGAGGACAGTCCAAGAGACCCAGTACTTC
-	TRBV6-5	TRBJ2-7	-	CASSYSGTIPGDEQYF	TGTGCCAGCAGTTACTCAGGGACAATCCCCGGGGACGAGCAGTACTTC
-	TRBV9	TRBJ2-3	TRBD2	CASSESGISTDTQYF	TGTGCCAGCAGCGAGAGCGGGATTAGCACAGATACGCAGTATTTT
-	TRBV13	TRBJ2-1	-	CASSEARPNEQFF	TGTGCCAGCAGCGAGGCGAGACCCAATGAGCAGTTCTTC
-	TRBV11-2	TRBJ1-1	-	CASSLLSMNTEAFF	TGTGCCAGCAGCTTGCTTTCCATGAACACTGAAGCTTTCTTT
-	TRBV7-9	TRBJ1-5	-	CASSERYDQPQHF	TGTGCCAGCAGCGAAAGGTATGATCAGCCCCAGCATTTT
-	TRBV7-9	TRBJ2-5	TRBD1	CASSLRQGTQETQYF	TGTGCCAGCAGCTTGAGACAGGGGACTCAAGAGACCCAGTACTTC
-	TRBV28	TRBJ2-2	-	CASSLGPENFPNTGELFF	TGTGCCAGCAGTCTTGGACCTGAAAACTTCCCTAACACCGGGGAGCTGTTTTTT
-	TRBV19	TRBJ2-7	TRBD1	CASSQFGQGADEQYF	TGTGCCAGTAGTCAATTTGGACAGGGGGCGGACGAGCAGTACTTC
-	TRBV6-4	TRBJ2-7	-	CASSLCRAYFYEQYF	TGTGCCAGCAGCCTCTGCCGGGCTTACTTCTACGAGCAGTACTTC
-	TRBV27	TRBJ2-5	TRBD1	CASALGGTGVLQAETQYF	TGTGCCAGCGCCCTCGGGGGGACAGGGGTGCTCCAAGCGGAGACCCAGTACTTC
-	TRBV5-1	TRBJ1-1	-	CASSLESLSSMNTEAFF	TGCGCCAGCAGCTTGGAGTCACTCTCCAGCATGAACACTGAAGCTTTCTTT
-	TRBV5-6	TRBJ2-7	-	CASSSALRSYEQYF	TGTGCCAGCAGCTCAGCCCTGCGGTCCTACGAGCAGTACTTC
-	TRBV11-3	TRBJ2-7	TRBD2	CASSNTRLGGRASEQYF	TGTGCCAGCAGCAACACACGGCTTGGCGGGAGGGCTTCCGAGCAGTACTTC
-	TRBV5-1	TRBJ1-1	TRBD1	CASSPGGQGFMNTEAFF	TGCGCCAGCAGCCCCGGGGGACAGGGATTCATGAACACTGAAGCTTTCTTT
-	TRBV6-6	TRBJ2-7	TRBD1	CASRETGGREYEQYF	TGTGCCAGCAGGGAAACAGGGGGTAGAGAATACGAGCAGTACTTC
-	TRBV18	TRBJ2-7	-	CASSPSPPGRTEQYF	TGTGCCAGCTCACCAAGTCCCCCGGGGAGGACCGAGCAGTACTTC
once	TRBV28	TRBJ1-5	-	CASSLEAAYSNQPQHF	TGTGCCAGCAGTTTAGAGGCAGCGTATAGCAATCAGCCCCAGCATTTT
-	TRBV7-6	TRBJ2-5	-	CASSSRTWSTQETQYF	TGTGCCAGCAGCTCCCGGACCTGGAGTACACAAGAGACCCAGTACTTC
-	TRBV11-2	TRBJ2-7	-	CASSSPGTFSYEQYF	TGTGCCAGCAGCTCACCCGGGACGTTCTCCTACGAGCAGTACTTC
-	TRBV15	TRBJ2-7	-	CATSSAPTGSFYEQYF	TGTGCCACCAGCTCAGCCCCGACAGGCTCTTTTTACGAGCAGTACTTC
-	TRBV6-1	TRBJ2-7	TRBD1	CASSEPGTGDYEQYF	TGTGCCAGCAGTGAACCCGGGACAGGGGACTACGAGCAGTACTTC
once	TRBV7-7	TRBJ2-1	-	CASSSGSTVVEQFF	TGTGCCAGCAGCTCAGGGTCCACCGTGGTTGAGCAGTTCTTC
-	TRBV5-8	TRBJ2-1	-	CAISWGSGVNNEQFF	TGTGCCATCTCCTGGGGTTCGGGAGTCAACAATGAGCAGTTCTTC
-	TRBV5-1	TRBJ2-7	-	CASSFERDEQYF	TGCGCCAGCAGCTTTGAAAGGGACGAGCAGTACTTC
-	TRBV9	TRBJ2-1	-	CASFGDGREQFF	TGTGCCAGCTTCGGCGACGGACGAGAGCAGTTCTTC
-	TRBV6-6	TRBJ2-2	TRBD1	CASINQGANTGELFF	TGTGCCAGCATAAATCAGGGGGCAAACACCGGGGAGCTGTTTTTT
-	TRBV18	TRBJ2-7	-	CASSPVGASYEQYF	TGTGCCAGCTCACCTGTGGGGGCTTCCTACGAGCAGTACTTC
-	TRBV14	TRBJ2-3	-	CASSPPIARDTQYF	TGTGCCAGCAGCCCACCTATAGCGAGAGATACGCAGTATTTT
-	TRBV7-9	TRBJ2-4	TRBD1	CASSFSGQGGNIQYF	TGTGCCAGCAGCTTTTCTGGACAGGGCGGGAACATTCAGTACTTC
-	TRBV5-5	TRBJ1-1	-	CASSLARLNTEAFF	TGTGCCAGCAGCTTGGCCCGGTTGAACACTGAAGCTTTCTTT
-	TRBV9	TRBJ2-1	-	CASSAPGGYDPSEQFF	TGTGCCAGCAGCGCCCCGGGGGGCTACGACCCAAGTGAGCAGTTCTTC
-	TRBV14	TRBJ1-1	TRBD1	CASSQQGAAEAFF	TGTGCCAGCAGTCAACAGGGGGCCGCTGAAGCTTTCTTT
-	TRBV29-1	TRBJ1-5	-	CSPRGEQPQHF	TGCAGCCCCCGAGGGGAACAGCCCCAGCATTTT
-	TRBV10-3	TRBJ2-1	TRBD2	CAIREGTSGLYNEQFF	TGTGCCATCAGGGAGGGGACTAGCGGGTTGTACAATGAGCAGTTCTTC
-	TRBV2	TRBJ2-7	TRBD2	CASTGTSASSSYEQYF	TGTGCCAGCACCGGGACTAGCGCTTCGAGCTCCTACGAGCAGTACTTC
-	TRBV7-9	TRBJ2-5	TRBD2	CASSFPSGQAQETQYF	TGTGCCAGCAGCTTTCCTAGCGGCCAAGCCCAAGAGACCCAGTACTTC
-	TRBV10-2	TRBJ2-1	-	CASSGVLSTSYNEQFF	TGCGCCAGCAGTGGAGTCTTGTCTACTTCCTACAATGAGCAGTTCTTC
-	TRBV19	TRBJ2-1	-	CASSITRYNNNEQFF	TGTGCCAGTAGTATAACCCGGTATAATAACAATGAGCAGTTCTTC
-	TRBV29-1	TRBJ2-2	-	CSAGPGVTTGELFF	TGCAGCGCGGGGCCAGGGGTGACCACCGGGGAGCTGTTTTTT
-	TRBV7-2	TRBJ2-2	-	CASSPNTGELFF	TGTGCCAGCAGCCCAAACACCGGGGAGCTGTTTTTT
-	TRBV7-3	TRBJ2-7	-	CASSYGVGEYEQYF	TGTGCCAGCAGCTACGGCGTGGGTGAATACGAGCAGTACTTC